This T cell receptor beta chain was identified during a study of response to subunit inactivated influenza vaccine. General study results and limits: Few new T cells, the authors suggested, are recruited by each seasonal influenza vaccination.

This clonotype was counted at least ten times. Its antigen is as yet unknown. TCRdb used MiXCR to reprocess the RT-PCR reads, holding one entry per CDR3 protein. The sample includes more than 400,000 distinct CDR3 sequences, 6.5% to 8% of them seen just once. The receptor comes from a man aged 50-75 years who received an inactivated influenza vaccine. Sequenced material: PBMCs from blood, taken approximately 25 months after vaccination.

The CDR3 bases are TGTGCCAGCAGCAAAGGGGGGGTGCGGGGAAATGAGCAGTTCTTC. Translation gives CASSKGGVRGNEQFF. The chain uses TRBV21-1 and TRBJ2-1; the tabulated D call, TRBD1, remains unverified against the DNA. TRBV21-1 is a listed pseudogene. The CDR3 totals 15 residues.